These 30 T cell receptor beta chains came from one sample sequenced in a study of blood T cell repertoires in COVID-19. TCRdb's table, derived via immunoSEQ multiplex PCR, lists solely in-frame clones and lacks some. The table lists over 200,000 clones, around 86% of them singletons, with 2% to 2.5% in the top ten. Sequencing input: peripheral blood. The receptor set was obtained from a man aged 30-40 years who had recovered from COVID-19.

This sequence joins TRBV5-4 and TRBJ2-5; perhaps TRBD1 as D (5 bases). CDR1 and CDR2 from the germline V gene are SGHNT and YYREEE (reference sequence). The CDR3 is made up of 15 amino acids. V gave up 4 bases and J gave up 2 bases, with 15 bases separating them. This CDR3 is CASSAATGRQETQYF. As DNA, the CDR3 is TGTGCCAGCAGCGCGGCTACAGGTCGGCAAGAGACCCAGTACTTC.

The chain has TRBV3-1 (or the pseudogene TRBV3-2) and TRBJ1-1; a possible D gene is TRBD1 (5 bases). The CDR3 spans 13 residues. Looked up from germline, CDR1 is LGHDT and CDR2 is YNNKEL (reference sequence). V lost 3 bases and J lost 4, with 9 bases in between. This chain's CDR3 is CASSQGEGTEAFF. The CDR3 DNA follows: TGTGCCAGCAGCCAGGGGGAGGGCACTGAAGCTTTCTTT.

The rearrangement joins TRBV6-6 to TRBJ2-4; 7 positions agree with TRBD1. This CDR3 is 15 amino acids long. Germline V gives CDR1 MNHNY, CDR2 SVGAGI (reference sequence). J gave up 1 base and V 8 bases, and 8 bases lay outside the gene matches. The CDR3 protein is CASLPTGWAKNIQYF. CDR3 bases: TGTGCCAGCCTTCCGACAGGGTGGGCCAAAAACATTCAGTACTTC.

The chain employs TRBV6-5 and TRBJ1-5; 8 bases align to TRBD1. Germline CDR1 is MNHEY and CDR2 is SVGAGI. The CDR3 runs 15 residues. The J segment lost 4 bases and the V segment lost 6 bases, leaving 8 bases of the junction unmatched. CDR3 sequence reads: CASSTNRGTNQPQHF. CDR3 sequence (DNA): TGTGCCAGCAGCACTAACAGGGGGACAAATCAGCCCCAGCATTTT.

This chain joins TRBV28 and TRBJ1-2, with D perhaps TRBD1 (5 bases). Trimming removed 2 bases from V and 3 bases from J, with 10 bases in between. Germline CDR1 and CDR2: MDHEN and SYDVKM. The CDR3 has 14 amino acids. The chain's CDR3 is CASSLPGEYYGYTF. The CDR3 bases are TGTGCCAGCAGTTTACCGGGGGAATACTATGGCTACACCTTC.

The rearrangement links TRBV29-1 to TRBJ1-1; D call uncertain. Between the trimmed V and J ends, which lost 1 base and 0 bases, there was a span of 15 bases. The CDR3 runs 16 residues. The germline V gene encodes CDR1 SQVTM and CDR2 ANQGSEA. The CDR3 sequence: CSVEGAGGSMNTEAFF. The CDR3 bases are TGCAGCGTTGAAGGGGCAGGTGGAAGCATGAACACTGAAGCTTTCTTT.

This chain links TRBV27 with TRBJ1-5; no reliable D call. The CDR3 consists of 12 residues. V dropped 8 bases and J dropped 4 bases, with 9 bases sitting between them. Germline assignment: CDR1 MNHEY and CDR2 SMNVEV (reference sequence). CDR3 in amino acids: CASRLGNQPQHF. DNA for the CDR3: TGTGCCAGCCGCCTAGGAAATCAGCCCCAGCATTTT.

V and J are TRBV29-1 and TRBJ1-2; 10 positions agree with TRBD1. CDR1 is SQVTM and CDR2 is ANQGSEA in the germline V gene. The CDR3 spans 14 residues. V was clipped by 5 bases and J by 3 bases; unmatched bases: 6. In DNA, the CDR3 is TGCAGCGTTATCCTGACAGGGGGCGACTATGGCTACACCTTC. Translating gives CSVILTGGDYGYTF. Full variable domain (remainder filled in from reference TRBV29-1 and TRBJ1-2): SAVISQKPSRDICQRGTSLTIQCQVDSQVTMMFWYRQQPGQSLTLIATANQGSEATYESGFVIDKFPISRPNLTFSTLTVSNMSPEDSSIYLCSVILTGGDYGYTFGSGTRLTVV.

The chain uses TRBV9 and TRBJ1-4; tentative D call: TRBD1 (5 bases). This CDR3 is built from 20 residues. The V end lost 0 bases, the J end lost 0 bases, and 21 bases lay between the germline ends. Germline lookup yields CDR1 SGDLS and CDR2 YYNGEE. The CDR3, as DNA: TGTGCCAGCAGCGTAGAAGCCGGGGGTTGGAGCTTAGCAACTAATGAAAAACTGTTTTTT. It translates to CASSVEAGGWSLATNEKLFF.

V is TRBV5-4 and J is TRBJ1-4; weak D call: TRBD1 (6 bases). Germline V lookup: CDR1 SGHNT, CDR2 YYREEE (reference sequence). This CDR3 is built from 14 residues. V was pared by 2 bases and J by 7 bases, with 12 bases between. The CDR3 protein is CASSFQGLGEKLFF. DNA of the CDR3: TGTGCCAGCAGCTTCCAGGGGCTGGGTGAAAAACTGTTTTTT.

V is TRBV4-1 and J is TRBJ2-7, with D possibly being TRBD1 (6 bases). Germline CDR1 is MGHRA and CDR2 is YSYEKL. The CDR3 length is 16 residues. Trimming removed 1 base from V and 1 base from J, with 14 bases in between. The DNA for the CDR3 is TGCGCCAGCAGCCAAGGAAGGGCAGGGGCTTCCTACGAGCAGTACTTC. Amino acid sequence: CASSQGRAGASYEQYF.

Here the CDR3 reads CASSLDLARWWANEKLFF. The CDR3 nucleotides read TGTGCCAGCAGCTTAGATCTAGCACGATGGTGGGCTAATGAAAAACTGTTTTTT. This chain connects TRBV11-3 to TRBJ1-4; no reliable D call. Germline V CDR1 and CDR2: SGHNT, YENEEA. The CDR3 extends over 18 amino acids. The V end was cut by 0 bases, the J end by 3 bases, with 17 bases between.

This chain links TRBV7-8 with TRBJ2-7, with D tentatively TRBD1 (6 bases). The germline V and J ends were trimmed by 5 bases and 2 bases, with 13 bases remaining between them. CDR1 and CDR2 (germline): SGHVS, FQNEAQ. CDR3 size: 14 residues. CDR3 sequence: CASSPHRAPYEQYF. CDR3 DNA: TGTGCCAGCAGCCCCCACAGGGCCCCCTACGAGCAGTACTTC.

The chain combines TRBV7-9 with TRBJ1-5, with D unclear. The CDR3 spans 12 residues. The germline gives CDR1 SEHNR, CDR2 FQNEAQ (reference sequence). The V gene lost 5 bases and the J gene lost 6 bases, with 8 bases spanning the gap. Here the CDR3 DNA reads TGTGCCAGCAGCGACCAGGCTCAGCCCCAGCATTTT. It encodes CASSDQAQPQHF.

CDR3 protein: CASSLQWAGGVFTNEQFF. CDR3 coding DNA: TGTGCCAGCAGCTTACAATGGGCGGGGGGCGTTTTCACCAATGAGCAGTTCTTC. The gene calls are TRBV7-9 and TRBJ2-1; TRBD2 aligns across 8 bases. The germline V gene encodes CDR1 SEHNR and CDR2 FQNEAQ (reference sequence). J gave up 6 bases and V 2 bases, and 15 bases lay outside the gene matches. The CDR3 loop spans 18 amino acids.

This sequence joins TRBV5-1 and TRBJ2-3; maybe TRBD1 (5 bases). The CDR3 has 16 amino acids. Per germline, CDR1 SGHRS and CDR2 YFSETQ. V lost 0 bases to trimming and J lost 1 base, with 12 bases between them. The CDR3, as DNA: TGCGCCAGCAGCTTGGTTCAGGGAAGGGGCACAGATACGCAGTATTTT. The encoded protein is CASSLVQGRGTDTQYF.

The chain employs TRBV12-3 or TRBV12-4 and TRBJ1-1; D possibly corresponds to TRBD1 (5 bases). The CDR3 sequence is 10 residues long. V dropped 5 bases and J dropped 13 bases, with 11 bases sitting between them. Here the CDR3 reads CASSPHTGFF. DNA for the CDR3: TGTGCCAGCAGTCCACATACAGGTTTCTTT.

The gene calls are TRBV11-3 and TRBJ1-1; no firm D call. Germline-derived CDR1 and CDR2 are SGHNT and YENEEA. V gave up 1 base and J gave up 7 bases, with 10 bases separating them. The CDR3 contains 13 residues. The CDR3 sequence is CASSLGEGGEAFF. Written as DNA, the CDR3 is TGTGCCAGCAGCTTAGGAGAGGGAGGTGAAGCTTTCTTT. The whole variable domain, remainder taken from reference TRBV11-3 and TRBJ1-1, is EAGVVQSPRYKIIEKKQPVAFWCNPISGHNTLYWYLQNLGQGPELLIRYENEEAVDDSQLPKDRFSAERLKGVDSTLKIQPAELGDSAVYLCASSLGEGGEAFFGQGTRLTVV.

The gene calls are TRBV2 and TRBJ2-2; 11 bases are shared with TRBD2. The CDR3 has 18 residues. Looked up from germline, CDR1 is SNHLY and CDR2 is FYNNEI. The V and J ends lost 5 bases and 2 bases, in that order; junction bases with no gene match: 10. The DNA for the CDR3 is TGTGCCAGCAGTCTTTTAGCGGGGGGGCTTGATAACACCGGGGAGCTGTTTTTT. Encoded protein: CASSLLAGGLDNTGELFF.

The DNA for the CDR3 is TGTGCCAGCAGCGTAGTTGGGACTAGTCCCCGGTCCTACAATGAGCAGTTCTTC. Translating it yields CASSVVGTSPRSYNEQFF. The rearrangement links TRBV9 to TRBJ2-1; 8 bases match TRBD2. CDR3 length: 18 amino acids. J was trimmed by 1 base and V by 0 bases; bases with no gene match: 9. Germline V lookup: CDR1 SGDLS, CDR2 YYNGEE.

The rearrangement uses TRBV2 and TRBJ2-1; 10 bases align to TRBD2. CDR1 and CDR2 (germline): SNHLY, FYNNEI. The CDR3 is made up of 14 amino acids. The trim removed 7 bases at V and 3 bases at J, leaving 3 bases unmatched. CDR3 nucleotide sequence: TGTGCCAGCAAGGGGACTAGCGTCTACAATGAGCAGTTCTTC. This sequence encodes CASKGTSVYNEQFF. The full variable domain, in which reference TRBV2 and TRBJ2-1 provide the parts outside the CDR3, is EPEVTQTPSHQVTQMGQEVILRCVPISNHLYFYWYRQILGQKVEFLVSFYNNEISEKSEIFDDQFSVERPDGSNFTLKIRSTKLEDSAMYFCASKGTSVYNEQFFGPGTRLTVL.

This clone was picked up a small number of times. The chain's CDR3 is CASTGGRTNEKLFF. CDR3 nucleotides: TGTGCCAGTACCGGCGGGAGGACTAATGAAAAACTGTTTTTT. The rearrangement links TRBV19 to TRBJ1-4; D not resolved. Germline CDR1 LNHDA, CDR2 SQIVND (reference sequence). The V end was cut by 7 bases, the J end by 2 bases, with 11 bases between. The CDR3 spans 14 residues. The full variable domain, completed using reference TRBV19 and TRBJ1-4, is DGGITQSPKYLFRKEGQNVTLSCEQNLNHDAMYWYRQDPGQGLRLIYYSQIVNDFQKGDIAEGYSVSREKKESFPLTVTSAQKNPTAFYLCASTGGRTNEKLFFGSGTQLSVL.

The gene calls are TRBV27 and TRBJ2-3; 10 bases line up with TRBD1. The CDR3 contains 18 residues. Per the germline V gene, CDR1 is MNHEY and CDR2 is SMNVEV (reference sequence). V gave up 3 bases and J gave up 1 base; unmatched junction bases: 10. The CDR3 DNA reads as TGTGCCAGCAGTTTCCTTTCCTTTGACAGGGGGCGCACAGATACGCAGTATTTT. Its translation is CASSFLSFDRGRTDTQYF.

V usage is TRBV5-4 and J usage is TRBJ1-5, with TRBD1 as a possible D gene (5 bases). CDR3 length: 14 residues. Trimming cost V 4 bases and J 6 bases, with 14 bases left between them. From germline, CDR1 is SGHNT and CDR2 YYREEE (reference sequence). For the CDR3, the DNA is TGTGCCAGCAGCCGGGACTTTCGGGGTCAGCCCCAGCATTTT. It codes for CASSRDFRGQPQHF. Using reference TRBV5-4 and TRBJ1-5 for the parts outside the CDR3, the full variable domain is ETGVTQSPTHLIKTRGQQVTLRCSSQSGHNTVSWYQQALGQGPQFIFQYYREEENGRGNFPPRFSGLQFPNYSSELNVNALELDDSALYLCASSRDFRGQPQHFGDGTRLSIL.

The chain has TRBV30 and TRBJ1-3; D may be TRBD1 (5 bases). Germline V gene sequence: CDR1 GTSNPN, CDR2 SVGIG (reference sequence). This CDR3 region has 12 residues. V was cut by 2 bases and J by 4 bases, with 6 bases left in between. The CDR3 is CAWSPGGNTIYF. The CDR3 DNA reads as TGTGCCTGGAGTCCAGGGGGAAACACCATATATTTT.

This rearrangement joins TRBV5-4 to TRBJ2-1, with 9 bases identical to TRBD1. Looked up from germline, CDR1 is SGHNT and CDR2 is YYREEE (reference sequence). CDR3 length: 15 residues. The junction had 7 bases not matched to a gene; V was cut back by 5 bases and J by 4 bases. CDR3 nucleotide sequence: TGTGCCAGCAGGCGTCCGGGACAGGGTTACAATGAGCAGTTCTTC. Translation gives CASRRPGQGYNEQFF. The full variable domain, in which reference TRBV5-4 and TRBJ2-1 provide the parts outside the CDR3, is ETGVTQSPTHLIKTRGQQVTLRCSSQSGHNTVSWYQQALGQGPQFIFQYYREEENGRGNFPPRFSGLQFPNYSSELNVNALELDDSALYLCASRRPGQGYNEQFFGPGTRLTVL.

CDR3 region: CASSPGRTRAAGELFF. The CDR3, as DNA: TGTGCCAGCTCACCCGGCAGGACTAGGGCGGCCGGGGAGCTGTTTTTT. This chain links TRBV18 with TRBJ2-2; 7 bases agree with TRBD2. CDR1 and CDR2 (germline): KGHSH, LQKENI. Germline trimming cut 3 bases from V and 6 bases from J; bases unmatched to any gene: 10. The CDR3 sequence is 16 residues long.

The rearrangement joins TRBV4-3 to TRBJ2-3; weak D call: TRBD2 (7 bases). The CDR3 runs to 17 residues. The germline V gene has CDR1 LGHNA and CDR2 YSLEER. Trimming removed 0 bases from V and 2 bases from J, with 15 bases in between. CDR3 sequence reads: CASSQDGGTNPTDTQYF. The CDR3 region has the DNA TGCGCCAGCAGCCAAGACGGGGGGACAAACCCCACAGATACGCAGTATTTT.

V is TRBV3-1 (or the pseudogene TRBV3-2) and J is TRBJ1-2; tentative D call: TRBD1 (5 bases). Germline lookup yields CDR1 LGHDT and CDR2 YNNKEL (reference sequence). The CDR3 is 12 residues long. Trimming left V 3 bases short and J 7 bases short, with 9 bases between. Written as DNA, the CDR3 is TGTGCCAGCAGCCAGGGGGGAAGTGGCTACACCTTC. It yields the protein CASSQGGSGYTF.

The rearrangement uses TRBV5-1 and TRBJ2-3; D is possibly TRBD1 (6 bases). V gave up 2 bases and J gave up 1 base, with 14 bases separating them. The CDR3 has 16 amino acids. The germline CDR1 and CDR2 sequences are SGHRS and YFSETQ. CDR3 amino acids: CASSLTRGERTDTQYF. In DNA, the CDR3 is TGCGCCAGCAGCTTAACCAGGGGCGAGCGCACAGATACGCAGTATTTT.